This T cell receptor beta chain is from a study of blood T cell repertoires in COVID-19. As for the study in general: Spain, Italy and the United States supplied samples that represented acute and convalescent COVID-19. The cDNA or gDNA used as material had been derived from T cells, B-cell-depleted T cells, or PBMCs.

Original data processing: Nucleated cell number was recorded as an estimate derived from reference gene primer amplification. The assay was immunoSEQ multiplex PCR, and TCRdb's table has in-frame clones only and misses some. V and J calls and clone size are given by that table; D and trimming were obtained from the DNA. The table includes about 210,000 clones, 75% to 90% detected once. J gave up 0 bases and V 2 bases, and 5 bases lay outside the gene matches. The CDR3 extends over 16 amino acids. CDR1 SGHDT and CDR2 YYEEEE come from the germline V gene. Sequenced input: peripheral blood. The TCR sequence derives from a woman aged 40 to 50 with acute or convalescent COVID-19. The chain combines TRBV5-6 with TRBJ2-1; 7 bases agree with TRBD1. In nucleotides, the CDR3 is TGTGCCAGCAGCTTCTCCGACAGGGCCTCCTACAATGAGCAGTTCTTC. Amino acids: CASSFSDRASYNEQFF.